The source of this T cell receptor (beta chain) is a study of shared clonotypes between healthy human individuals. Study-wide background: Researchers assigned three CD4 naive, three CD4 memory, two CD8 naive and one CD8 memory plate to each donor.

The V gene end was trimmed by 5 bases and the J gene end by 7 bases; junction bases not matched to a gene: 14. CDR1 is MDHEN and CDR2 is SYDVKM in the germline V gene. The length of the CDR3 is 15 residues. Every immunoSEQ plate was one replicate of a subset's evenly spread DNA. Some 30,000 T cell genomes (roughly 190 ng DNA) went into each sorted-subset replicate. Method: immunoSEQ multiplex PCR; TCRdb's copy keeps in-frame clones and lacks some. The sample lists hundreds of thousands of clones; 98% were seen once. CD45RO-negative cells were positively selected for CCR7, leaving out terminally differentiated effector memory CD45RA+ cells. This clone was observed a single time.

The sequenced sample consisted of naive CD8+ T cells sorted from blood. This sequence was found in a young man in good health. This rearrangement joins TRBV28 to TRBJ2-7; 7 bases are a match to TRBD2. CDR3 in amino acids: CASSQGPGLPMEQYF. CDR3 DNA sequence: TGTGCCAGCAGTCAAGGACCGGGACTACCGATGGAGCAGTACTTC.